A single sample gave rise to the 18 T cell receptor beta chains below, sequenced in a study of blood T cell repertoires in COVID-19. The method was immunoSEQ multiplex PCR; TCRdb's version includes in-frame clones alone and lacks a portion of them. The table has hundreds of thousands of clones, around 89% seen once. The material sequenced was peripheral blood. These receptors originate from a woman in her 30s with COVID-19, enrolled during active disease.

V is TRBV4-3 and J is TRBJ1-4; D uncertain. CDR3 size: 16 residues. Germline CDR1 reads LGHNA; CDR2 reads YSLEER. Trimming cost V 1 base and J 8 bases, with 17 bases left between them. CDR3 sequence: CASSQGRGSSREKLFF. The CDR3 DNA sequence: TGCGCCAGCAGCCAAGGACGGGGATCGAGCAGGGAAAAACTGTTTTTT.

This clone was seen a single time. The chain carries TRBV10-2 and TRBJ1-5; 7 nucleotides agree with TRBD1. The CDR3 consists of 14 residues. Germline values: CDR1 WSHSY, CDR2 SAAADI. V shed 6 bases, J shed 7 bases, and the junction held 9 bases outside the gene matches. The DNA of the CDR3 is TGCGCCAGCAGCCAACGACAGGGCAGGCAGCCCCAGCATTTT. It specifies CASSQRQGRQPQHF.

This rearrangement joins TRBV9 to TRBJ2-1; 7 bases agree with TRBD2. In germline, CDR1 is SGDLS, CDR2 YYNGEE. V trimming: 0 bases; J trimming: 6 bases; junction bases outside the gene matches: 9. The CDR3 totals 16 residues. CDR3 DNA: TGTGCCAGCAGCGTAGTGGCGGGAGTGGGTTCCAATGAGCAGTTCTTC. Its translation is CASSVVAGVGSNEQFF.

The rearrangement links TRBV18 to TRBJ1-1; tentatively, D is TRBD1 (5 bases). There are 16 residues in the CDR3. The germline V gene has CDR1 KGHSH and CDR2 LQKENI. Trimming took 4 bases from V and 1 from J, leaving 16 bases between them. The CDR3 DNA follows: TGTGCCAGCTCACAACAACCACAGGTAGCGAACACTGAAGCTTTCTTT. As protein: CASSQQPQVANTEAFF.

This clone was seen only a few times. V usage is TRBV6-2 or TRBV6-3 and J usage is TRBJ1-5, with D unresolved. Germline values: CDR1 MNHEY, CDR2 SVGEGT. The CDR3 covers 14 residues. Trimming took 5 bases from V and 4 from J, leaving 12 bases between them. This chain's CDR3 is CASSTRRVNQPQHF. The CDR3 DNA sequence: TGTGCCAGCAGTACCCGGAGGGTGAATCAGCCCCAGCATTTT.

V and J are TRBV19 and TRBJ1-1; D ambiguous. Germline V gives CDR1 LNHDA, CDR2 SQIVND (reference sequence). Deletions cut 3 bases from V and 2 bases from J, with 10 bases between. The CDR3 length is 14 residues. The CDR3: CASSIDRTNTEAFF. In DNA form, the CDR3 reads TGTGCCAGTAGTATCGACCGGACTAACACTGAAGCTTTCTTT. The whole variable domain, filled in from reference TRBV19 and TRBJ1-1, reads DGGITQSPKYLFRKEGQNVTLSCEQNLNHDAMYWYRQDPGQGLRLIYYSQIVNDFQKGDIAEGYSVSREKKESFPLTVTSAQKNPTAFYLCASSIDRTNTEAFFGQGTRLTVV.

This chain uses TRBV21-1 with TRBJ2-1; the DNA was not compared with TRBD1, the D call given in the table. TRBV21-1 is a pseudogene. The CDR3 totals 15 residues. Written as DNA, the CDR3 is TGTGCCAGCAGCAAAAAATACAGGGGTGGGTATGAGCAGTTCTTC. Encoded protein: CASSKKYRGGYEQFF.

This sequence joins TRBV29-1 and TRBJ1-1; D ambiguous. CDR1 and CDR2 from the germline V gene are SQVTM and ANQGSEA. The CDR3 covers 13 residues. V lost 3 bases, J lost 5 bases, and 13 bases lay in between. CDR3 sequence: CSVDRPPGTEAFF. The CDR3 region has the DNA TGCAGCGTTGATAGGCCTCCGGGGACTGAAGCTTTCTTT.

The chain links TRBV28 to TRBJ1-5; D is possibly TRBD1 (5 bases). This CDR3 is built from 17 residues. Germline V gene data show CDR1 as MDHEN and CDR2 as SYDVKM. Deletions cut 3 bases from V and 5 bases from J, with 20 bases between. The CDR3 is CASSLWGLVEVHQPQHF. The CDR3 bases are TGTGCCAGCAGTTTGTGGGGACTGGTTGAAGTCCATCAGCCCCAGCATTTT.

Note on this clone: The sample has other DNA sequences that encode this CDR3 too. The rearrangement links TRBV19 to TRBJ2-3; D is ambiguous. Germline assignment: CDR1 LNHDA and CDR2 SQIVND (reference sequence). Trimming cost V 3 bases and J 6 bases, with 4 bases left between them. The CDR3 spans 11 residues. The CDR3: CASSIRDTQYF. CDR3 sequence (DNA): TGTGCCAGTAGTATCAGGGATACGCAGTATTTT.

Worth noting for this clone: One end of the junction fails to match germline, which may point to a read error. V and J are TRBV10-3 and TRBJ2-3; D is perhaps TRBD2 (5 bases). The CDR3 length is 13 residues. Germline V lookup: CDR1 ENHRY, CDR2 SYGVKD. The CDR3 region has the DNA TGTGCCATCGGTGACTATACCACAGATACGCAGTATTTT. It codes for CAIGDYTTDTQYF.

V gene TRBV30 combines with J gene TRBJ1-6; TRBD1 agrees at 9 bases. The CDR3 consists of 15 residues. J was trimmed by 7 bases and V by 1 base; bases with no gene match: 5. Germline CDR1 reads GTSNPN; CDR2 reads SVGIG (reference sequence). The CDR3 nucleotides read TGTGCCTGGAGTGCCCTTACAGGGGGCAATTCACCCCTCCACTTT. It encodes CAWSALTGGNSPLHF.

This chain joins TRBV23-1 and TRBJ2-1; 9 bases are a match to TRBD1. TRBV23-1 is marked as an open reading frame, function uncertain. The CDR3 sequence is 17 residues long. Trimming removed 1 base from V and 8 bases from J; junction bases left unmatched: 12. CDR3: CASSQLPGTGKSYEQFF. DNA of the CDR3: TGCGCCAGCAGTCAATTACCCGGGACAGGGAAGAGTTATGAGCAGTTCTTC.

This rearrangement joins TRBV15 to TRBJ1-1, with a tentative D call TRBD1 (5 bases). V lost 1 base to trimming and J lost 3 bases, with 15 bases between them. Germline V gene data show CDR1 as LNHNV and CDR2 as YYDKDF (reference sequence). The CDR3 contains 16 residues. The CDR3 nucleotides are TGTGCCACCAGCAGAGGCGGGACCTTAGGGGACACTGAAGCTTTCTTT. Protein: CATSRGGTLGDTEAFF.

The chain links TRBV27 to TRBJ1-4; 10 positions match TRBD1. The CDR3 spans 19 residues. V shed 6 bases, J shed 0 bases, and the junction held 13 bases outside the gene matches. Germline V gene sequence: CDR1 MNHEY, CDR2 SMNVEV (reference sequence). In DNA, the CDR3 is TGTGCCAGCAGACAGTTCCCGGGACAGGGGATATCAACTAATGAAAAACTGTTTTTT. Protein: CASRQFPGQGISTNEKLFF.

A few counts support this clone. V and J are TRBV7-8 and TRBJ2-7; tentative D call: TRBD1 (5 bases). V was trimmed by 5 bases and J by 2 bases, leaving 7 bases between them. Germline CDR1 and CDR2: SGHVS and FQNEAQ. The CDR3 consists of 12 residues. The DNA of the CDR3 is TGTGCCAGCAGCCCAGGGCCCTACGAGCAGTACTTC. Translating gives CASSPGPYEQYF.

The chain combines TRBV6-2 or TRBV6-3 with TRBJ1-3; 10 nucleotides line up with TRBD1. Trimming cost V 6 bases and J 3 bases; bases outside gene matches: 5. Looked up from germline, CDR1 is MNHEY and CDR2 is SVGEGT. There are 15 residues in the CDR3. CDR3 loop: CASSRQGADGNTIYF. CDR3 coding DNA: TGTGCCAGCAGCCGACAGGGGGCTGATGGAAACACCATATATTTT.

The chain joins TRBV14 to TRBJ2-7; weak D call: TRBD1 (5 bases). Germline CDR1 and CDR2: SGHDN and FVKESK. V was shortened by 5 bases and J by 2 bases, with 10 bases between the two germline ends. The CDR3 contains 13 residues. CDR3 residues: CASSKTETYEQYF. The CDR3, as DNA: TGTGCCAGCAGCAAGACAGAGACCTACGAGCAGTACTTC.